This TCR beta chain was retrieved from a study of CD8+ T cells in alopecia areata. It was from PBMCs that CD4+ and CD8+ T cells were sorted. J gave up 8 bases and V 5 bases, and 7 bases lay outside the gene matches. This CDR3 has 13 amino acids. CDR1 and CDR2 from the germline V gene are SGHTA and FQGNSA. Isolated RNA was reverse transcribed into cDNA used as the sequencing template. The method was immunoSEQ multiplex PCR; TCRdb's version includes in-frame clones alone and lacks a portion of them. The data show about 180,000 clones, with around 63% seen just once and 1.7% held by the top ten. This sequence originates from a human donor with alopecia areata. The chain couples TRBV7-2 to TRBJ2-3, with 7 nucleotides matching TRBD1. This sample comprised CD4+ T cells sorted from blood, obtained at week 0. The CDR3 loop is CASSPWQGVTQYF. The CDR3 DNA reads as TGTGCCAGCAGCCCATGGCAGGGGGTTACGCAGTATTTT.